This paragraph covers one T cell receptor beta chain sequence. The antigen is undetermined. The data stem from a study of T cell repertoires in cytomegalovirus infection. V was cut by 1 base and J by 8 bases, with 12 bases left in between. CDR1 is SGHTA, CDR2 FQGNSA, per germline. The length of the CDR3 is 13 residues. TCRdb re-derived calls from the reads in MiXCR, one entry per CDR3 protein. In the table there are under 500,000 distinct CDR3 sequences, about 44% of which are singletons. Study outcomes and limitations: Based on cumulative public TCR beta family frequency, carriers of CMV plus the relevant HLA were identified.

J is TRBJ2-7 and V is TRBV7-2; tentatively, D is TRBD1 (6 bases). The sequences come from cultured PBMCs, collected from culture after CMV antigen stimulation. This clonotype was sampled from a human donor in good health (CMV status not recorded). Some clones in this sample may be carry-over from other donors' samples. CDR3 sequence: CASSLGSGVKQYF. CDR3 bases: TGTGCCAGCAGCTTAGGTTCAGGGGTAAAGCAGTACTTC.